This T cell receptor beta chain was retrieved from a study of CD8 T cells in ankylosing spondylitis. Overall study results and limits: Previous work reported some of these motif variants in the synovial fluid and blood of reactive arthritis. Blood from ankylosing spondylitis patients appeared to carry a characteristic roughly 8-variant TCR beta motif. Clones tied to disease were said to be significantly enriched in matched ankylosing spondylitis synovial fluid.

As concerns this clonotype: Its specificity is not known.

This CDR3 is 14 amino acids long. V lost 6 bases, J lost 7 bases, and 7 bases stayed unmatched. Germline V gene lookup returns CDR1 SNHLY and CDR2 FYNNEI. TCRdb processed the 5' RACE reads anew with MiXCR; each CDR3 protein has one entry. The table includes over 400,000 distinct CDR3 sequences, roughly 25% detected once. Sequencing was done on a sample of blood, either unsorted or a sorted T cell fraction (not recorded which). The chain uses TRBV2 and TRBJ1-1; 11 bases are shared with TRBD1. This TCR was sampled from a male donor with ankylosing spondylitis. This CDR3 is CASRMGQGVYEAFF. The DNA of the CDR3 is TGTGCCAGCAGGATGGGACAGGGGGTCTATGAAGCTTTCTTT.